The sequence of this T cell receptor beta chain was determined in a study of brain T cells in children with intractable seizures. Study-level results: Clones missing pre-surgery may reflect undersampling of that blood sample.

A word on this clone: Its target is not known.

Trimming at V came to 0 bases and at J to 3 bases, leaving 6 bases not matched to a gene. Germline V CDR1 and CDR2: MGHRA, YSYEKL. CDR3 length: 16 residues. Libraries were prepared by immunoSEQ multiplex PCR; TCRdb keeps only in-frame clonotypes and omits some of them. Of about 340,000 clones detected, over 90% appear once; the ten largest clones hold around 6%. Time point described: blood from clinic visit 5 months post-surgery; TSC patient then seizure free. Sequencing was limited to surgery cases with top T cell transcript signatures in brain tissue. At least one anti-epileptic drug was given before surgery.

This TCR was sampled from a boy in the first two years of life with tuberous sclerosis and intractable seizures. The rearrangement uses TRBV4-1 and TRBJ2-7; 9 nucleotides line up with TRBD1. The material was peripheral blood, obtained more than 4 months after surgery. In DNA, the CDR3 is TGCGCCAGCAGCCAAGACCCGGGACAGGGATTCTACGAGCAGTACTTC. This gives the protein CASSQDPGQGFYEQYF.